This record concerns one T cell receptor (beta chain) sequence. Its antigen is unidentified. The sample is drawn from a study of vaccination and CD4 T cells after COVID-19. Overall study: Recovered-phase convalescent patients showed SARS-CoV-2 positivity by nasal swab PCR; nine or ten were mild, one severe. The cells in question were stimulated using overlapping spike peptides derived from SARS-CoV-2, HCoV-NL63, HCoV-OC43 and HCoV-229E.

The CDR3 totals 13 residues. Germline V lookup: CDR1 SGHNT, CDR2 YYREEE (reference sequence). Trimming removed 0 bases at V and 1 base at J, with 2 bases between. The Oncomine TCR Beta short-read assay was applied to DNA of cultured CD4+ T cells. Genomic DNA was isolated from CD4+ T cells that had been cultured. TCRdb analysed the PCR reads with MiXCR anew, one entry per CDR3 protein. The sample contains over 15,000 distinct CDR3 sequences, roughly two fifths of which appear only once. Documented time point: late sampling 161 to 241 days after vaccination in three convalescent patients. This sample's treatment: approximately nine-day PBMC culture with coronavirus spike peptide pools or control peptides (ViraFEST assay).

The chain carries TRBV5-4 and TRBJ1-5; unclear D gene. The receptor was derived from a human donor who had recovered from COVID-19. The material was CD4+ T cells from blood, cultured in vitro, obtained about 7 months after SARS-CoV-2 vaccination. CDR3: CASSLDSNQPQHF. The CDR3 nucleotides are TGTGCCAGCAGCTTGGACAGCAATCAGCCCCAGCATTTT.